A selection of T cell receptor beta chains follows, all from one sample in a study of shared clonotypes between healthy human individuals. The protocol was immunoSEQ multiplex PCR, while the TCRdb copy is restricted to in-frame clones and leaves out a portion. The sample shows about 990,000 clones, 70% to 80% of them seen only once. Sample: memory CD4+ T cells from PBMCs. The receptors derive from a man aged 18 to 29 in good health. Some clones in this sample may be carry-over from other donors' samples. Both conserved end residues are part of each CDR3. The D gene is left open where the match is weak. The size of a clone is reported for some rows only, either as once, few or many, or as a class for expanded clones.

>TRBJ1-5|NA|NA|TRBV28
CASSLYARDQPQHF
TGTGCCAGCAGTTTATACGCGAGGGATCAGCCCCAGCATTTT
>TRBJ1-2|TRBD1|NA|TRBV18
CASSPGQGFGYGYTF
TGTGCCAGCTCACCCGGACAGGGTTTCGGCTATGGCTACACCTTC
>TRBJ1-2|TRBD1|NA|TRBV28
CASSVPPSDRGGYGYTF
TGTGCCAGCAGTGTCCCCCCCTCCGACAGGGGTGGCTATGGCTACACCTTC
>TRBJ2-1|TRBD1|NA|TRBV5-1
CASSLGRDRVYNEQFF
TGCGCCAGCAGCTTGGGGAGGGACAGGGTTTACAATGAGCAGTTCTTC
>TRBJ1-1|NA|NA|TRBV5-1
CASSLEARANTEAFF
TGCGCCAGCAGCTTGGAGGCCAGGGCCAACACTGAAGCTTTCTTT
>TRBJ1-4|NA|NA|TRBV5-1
CASSLGISNEKLFF
TGCGCCAGCAGCTTGGGGATCAGCAATGAAAAACTGTTTTTT
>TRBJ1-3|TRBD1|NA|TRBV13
CASRPQGAGNTIYF
TGTGCCAGCAGGCCACAGGGGGCTGGAAACACCATATATTTT
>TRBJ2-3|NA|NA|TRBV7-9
CASSLGISGGTDTQYF
TGTGCCAGCAGCTTAGGTATTTCTGGGGGCACAGATACGCAGTATTTT
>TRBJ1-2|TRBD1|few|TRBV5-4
CASSSPGQASYGYTF
TGTGCCAGCAGCAGCCCGGGACAGGCCTCCTATGGCTACACCTTC
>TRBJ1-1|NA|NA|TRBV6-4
CASSVNRHTEAFF
TGTGCCAGCAGTGTAAACAGACACACTGAAGCTTTCTTT
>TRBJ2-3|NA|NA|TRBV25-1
CASSDGGSAVTDTQYF
TGTGCCAGCAGTGACGGTGGTTCGGCGGTCACAGATACGCAGTATTTT